Below are 18 T cell receptor beta chains sequenced from a single sample in a study of T-cell reconstitution after alpha-beta-depleted transplantation in children. Construction of the TCRbeta library involved unique molecular identifiers. TCRdb re-derived calls from the PCR reads in MiXCR, one entry per CDR3 protein. The top ten hold 4.5% to 6.5% of the sample, which has around 210,000 distinct CDR3 sequences, around 7% seen once. The material was PBMCs, obtained before TCRalphabeta/CD19-depleted stem cell transplant. Receptors were obtained from a boy aged 2 to 10 with acute lymphoblastic leukemia, due to receive a stem cell transplant.

The chain is built from TRBV28 and TRBJ2-7, with unresolved D. Germline loops: CDR1 MDHEN, CDR2 SYDVKM. CDR3 size: 12 residues. V shed 7 bases and J shed 0 bases, with 7 bases lying between them. The CDR3 region has the DNA TGTGCCAGCAACATCGGCTCCTACGAGCAGTACTTC. This gives the protein CASNIGSYEQYF.

This clonotype was observed a handful of times. The chain employs TRBV20-1 and TRBJ2-2; 10 bases agree with TRBD2. Germline V gene lookup returns CDR1 DFQATT and CDR2 SNEGSKA (reference sequence). V lost 2 bases to trimming and J lost 7 bases; unmatched junction nucleotides: 7. This CDR3 has 15 amino acids. This CDR3 is CSARLAGDPGGELFF. CDR3 DNA sequence: TGCAGTGCTAGACTAGCGGGAGACCCCGGCGGGGAGCTGTTTTTT.

This clonotype was counted at least ten times. This sequence joins TRBV3-1 and TRBJ1-2; 9 nucleotides align to TRBD1. Germline values: CDR1 LGHDT, CDR2 YNNKEL (reference sequence). Trimming removed 4 bases from V and 8 bases from J; junction bases left unmatched: 2. The length of the CDR3 is 12 residues. CDR3 sequence (DNA): TGTGCCAGCAGCCGGACAGGGGTCGGCTACACCTTC. Translating it yields CASSRTGVGYTF.

This clonotype came up a few times. This chain connects TRBV28 to TRBJ2-1, with D unresolved. The CDR3 extends over 20 amino acids. V was pared by 4 bases and J by 7 bases, with 32 bases between. Germline values: CDR1 MDHEN, CDR2 SYDVKM. Here the CDR3 DNA reads TGTGCCAGCAGTTCCGACGTCATGGATATTCAGCGAGAATTGGCTAATGAGCAGTTCTTC. Its translation: CASSSDVMDIQRELANEQFF. Full variable domain (missing parts from reference TRBV28 and TRBJ2-1): DVKVTQSSRYLVKRTGEKVFLECVQDMDHENMFWYRQDPGLGLRLIYFSYDVKMKEKGDIPEGYSVSREKKERFSLILESASTNQTSMYLCASSSDVMDIQRELANEQFFGPGTRLTVL.

This clonotype was picked up many times. The rearrangement links TRBV3-1 to TRBJ2-4; D gene unclear. Trimming took 0 bases from V and 8 from J, leaving 14 bases between them. Germline V lookup: CDR1 LGHDT, CDR2 YNNKEL (reference sequence). This CDR3 has 15 amino acids. The chain's CDR3 is CASSQEYNPKDIQYF. The CDR3 nucleotides are TGTGCCAGCAGCCAAGAGTATAATCCTAAGGACATTCAGTACTTC.

This clonotype appeared many times. The chain is built from TRBV20-1 and TRBJ2-3, with D possibly TRBD2 on 5 matching bases. The germline CDR1 and CDR2 sequences are DFQATT and SNEGSKA (reference sequence). CDR3 length equals 14 residues. Trimming took 7 bases from V and 0 from J, leaving 14 bases between them. CDR3 residues: CSEDFSSSTDTQYF. CDR3 in DNA: TGCAGTGAGGACTTTTCCTCAAGCACAGATACGCAGTATTTT.

This clonotype was counted many times. The chain combines TRBV12-3 or TRBV12-4 with TRBJ1-1; D gene unclear. The V and J ends lost 5 bases and 3 bases respectively, with 10 bases between them. There are 13 residues in the CDR3. DNA for the CDR3: TGTGCCAGCAGTCCCATGGTGGACACTGAAGCTTTCTTT. Amino acid sequence: CASSPMVDTEAFF.

This clonotype was seen ten or more times. The chain recombines TRBV11-2 with TRBJ2-6; the D is unclear. The CDR3 covers 14 residues. V shed 5 bases and J shed 0 bases, with 5 bases lying between them. Germline V CDR1 and CDR2: SGHAT, FQNNGV. In nucleotides, the CDR3 is TGTGCCAGCAGCCCCCCCTCTGGGGCCAACGTCCTGACTTTC. Translation gives CASSPPSGANVLTF.

At least ten counts were recorded for this clonotype. This chain links TRBV12-3 or TRBV12-4 with TRBJ2-7; a weak D match, TRBD1 (5 bases). Deletions cut 1 base from V and 3 bases from J, with 13 bases between. The CDR3 runs 15 residues. The CDR3 protein is CASSLVIGAIYEQYF. CDR3 DNA sequence: TGTGCCAGCAGTTTAGTGATAGGGGCCATCTACGAGCAGTACTTC.

The chain has TRBV30 and TRBJ2-7; D might be TRBD2 (6 bases). Trimming took 0 bases from V and 6 from J, leaving 18 bases between them. CDR3 size: 15 residues. Germline V gene sequence: CDR1 GTSNPN, CDR2 SVGIG (reference sequence). The CDR3: CAWSVLGGYMTEQYF. CDR3 DNA sequence: TGTGCCTGGAGTGTGCTGGGGGGTTATATGACCGAGCAGTACTTC.

The J gene is TRBJ2-5, the V gene TRBV7-6, with 8 bases matching TRBD2. After removal of 6 bases from V and 5 bases from J, the junction contained 14 bases not matched to a gene. The CDR3 length is 16 residues. CDR1 and CDR2 (germline): SGHVS, FNYEAQ. As DNA, the CDR3 is TGTGCCAGCAGACCCGGGGGGGTATCAAGCCCGGAGACCCAGTACTTC. This codes for CASRPGGVSSPETQYF.

This clonotype was found many times. The CDR3 DNA sequence: TGTGCCAGCAGTCCTCGCGTCGGGGCCAACGTCCTGACTTTC. Residues: CASSPRVGANVLTF. V and J are TRBV27 and TRBJ2-6; no clear D gene. The CDR3 loop spans 14 amino acids. The germline V and J ends were trimmed by 5 bases and 4 bases, with 9 bases remaining between them. Germline CDR1 MNHEY, CDR2 SMNVEV (reference sequence).

V gene TRBV28 combines with J gene TRBJ1-1; D possibly corresponds to TRBD1 (5 bases). The CDR3 is 15 amino acids. Germline CDR1 MDHEN, CDR2 SYDVKM. V was trimmed by 3 bases and J by 6 bases, leaving 17 bases between them. For the CDR3, the DNA is TGTGCCAGCAGTTTGACGGCAGGGAAAGCTTCTGAAGCTTTCTTT. Translating it yields CASSLTAGKASEAFF.

This clonotype has ten or more counts. This chain connects TRBV12-3 or TRBV12-4 to TRBJ2-5; the match to TRBD1 covers 9 bases. There are 16 residues in the CDR3. After removal of 6 bases from V and 6 bases from J, the junction contained 14 bases not matched to a gene. The CDR3 loop reads CASRPVGDRAMKTQYF. The CDR3 DNA is TGTGCCAGCAGACCCGTGGGGGACAGGGCCATGAAGACCCAGTACTTC.

This clonotype has only a few counts. The chain joins TRBV5-1 to TRBJ2-2; no clear D. The germline CDR1 and CDR2 sequences are SGHRS and YFSETQ. The CDR3 contains 15 residues. V lost 0 bases, J lost 1 base, and 7 bases lay in between. The CDR3 reads CASSLAAENTGELFF. The CDR3 nucleotides are TGCGCCAGCAGCTTGGCCGCAGAGAACACCGGGGAGCTGTTTTTT. The variable domain in full, with the rest retrieved from reference TRBV5-1 and TRBJ2-2, is KAGVTQTPRYLIKTRGQQVTLSCSPISGHRSVSWYQQTPGQGLQFLFEYFSETQRNKGNFPGRFSGRQFSNSRSEMNVSTLELGDSALYLCASSLAAENTGELFFGEGSRLTVL.

This rearrangement joins TRBV5-6 to TRBJ2-2; weak D call: TRBD2 (6 bases). The germline V gene has CDR1 SGHDT and CDR2 YYEEEE. Trimming left V 2 bases short and J 5 bases short, with 10 bases between. This CDR3 is 14 amino acids long. The CDR3 protein is CASSFGTLTGELFF. CDR3 nucleotides: TGTGCCAGCAGCTTCGGGACTCTTACCGGGGAGCTGTTTTTT.

This clonotype was observed many times. V usage is TRBV20-1 and J usage is TRBJ2-7, with 9 bases identical to TRBD1. CDR3 length: 12 amino acids. Germline CDR1 is DFQATT and CDR2 is SNEGSKA (reference sequence). V lost 5 bases to trimming and J lost 6 bases; unmatched junction nucleotides: 5. CDR3 loop: CSAEQGAGEQYF. CDR3 DNA sequence: TGCAGTGCTGAACAGGGGGCCGGCGAGCAGTACTTC.

This sequence joins TRBV29-1 and TRBJ2-5, with unresolved D. CDR3 length: 16 amino acids. The germline V and J ends were trimmed by 5 bases and 2 bases, with 21 bases remaining between them. CDR1 and CDR2 (germline): SQVTM, ANQGSEA. The CDR3 nucleotides are TGCAGCGTTTCCCCAGCCGTGGCGGTGGGGCAAGAGACCCAGTACTTC. This translates into CSVSPAVAVGQETQYF.